This TCR beta chain came from a study of T cells in Graves' hyperthyroidism and ophthalmopathy. Study-wide context: Any treatment followed the collection of peripheral blood at initial diagnosis. Findings and caveats of the study: Blood samples included most of the expanded thyroid clonotypes exceeding 0.001.

Germline CDR1 and CDR2: SEHNR and FQNEAQ (reference sequence). Trimming removed 3 bases at V and 3 bases at J, with 8 bases between. The CDR3 has 13 residues. This clonotype has at least ten counts. Its antigen is unidentified. Regions amplified from RNA transcripts were the TCR beta CDR3 regions. First-round RT-PCR targeting the TCR CDR3 was performed with the HTBI primer set. TCRdb called the multiplex PCR reads again in MiXCR, with one record for every CDR3 protein. Of roughly 380,000 distinct CDR3 sequences detected, roughly 19% appear once; the ten largest clones hold about 3.7%. Sequences were obtained from blood. This sequence joins TRBV7-9 and TRBJ1-2; D remains ambiguous. The sequence was collected from a young woman with Graves' hyperthyroidism. The CDR3 nucleotides read TGTGCCAGCAGCTTCTCCACTGACTATGGCTACACCTTC. Translated: CASSFSTDYGYTF.